The rows below give T cell receptor beta chains drawn from one sample of a study of T cells after yellow fever vaccination. TCRdb reprocessed the 5' RACE reads via MiXCR and lists one record per CDR3 protein. This sample yields some 9,600 distinct CDR3 sequences, of which 4% to 5.5% are seen a single time; around 1.6% belongs to the top ten. Sequenced here: PBMCs, either bulk or a sorted T-cell subset (CD4+, CD8+, memory, or dextramer-sorted; not recorded which), sampled around 14 days after the first yellow fever vaccination. These receptors originate from a man younger than 35 who received the YFV17D yellow fever vaccine. CDR3s include the opening cysteine and the closing phenylalanine or tryptophan.

V gene | CDR3 protein
TRBV29-1 | CSVGGGASYGYTF
TRBV7-2 | CASSIGTSGGEQFF
TRBV20-1 | CSARHRTGRSDYEQYF
TRBV7-8 | CASSLDSGKEFF
TRBV20-1 | CSATVGSSYNEQFF
TRBV11-1 | CASSFDRSYNEQFF
TRBV5-1 | CASSLEGPNTGELFF
TRBV5-1 | CASSRNPRDSNSPLHF
TRBV5-1 | CASSLAPDRVTNEQFF
TRBV5-1 | CASSFGEGKGYTF
TRBV18 | CASSPRASGGRYTQYF
TRBV11-2 | CASSIARSGNTIYF
TRBV6-5 | CASSYNRRPAHEQFF
TRBV19 | CASKGGGRGAFF
TRBV7-9 | CASSPRGVSMNTEAFF
TRBV11-2 | CASSLGPGMGTGELFF
TRBV3-1 | CASSQWERMHGYTF
TRBV20-1 | CSAPDGSNQPQHF
TRBV5-4 | CASSLGGGETQYF
TRBV4-3 | CASSQDSAGDNSPLHF
TRBV12-3/TRBV12-4 | CASSFFEANTGELFF
TRBV20-1 | CSARDSFQETQYF
TRBV7-2 | CASSNRDRGYEQYF
TRBV18 | CASSRGGGGQPQHF
TRBV10-3 | CAISGVQETQYF
TRBV9 | CASSVAATRYNSPLHF
TRBV20-1 | CSARKNEQFF
TRBV24-1 | CATGQSSYNEQFF
TRBV6-5 | CASSYRSNRLGKTQYF
TRBV5-1 | CASSLAGTSLGYGYTF
TRBV24-1 | CATSDRQTDTQYF
TRBV11-2 | CASSFGAPGFGTQYF
TRBV5-8 | CASSSGTGLGGAFF
TRBV27 | CASSSTRQGSSGANVLTF
TRBV20-1 | CSARERRGRTDTQYF
TRBV20-1 | CSASPGRGNQETQYF
TRBV20-1 | CSAPVPSYNSPLHF
TRBV5-1 | CASSREINTEAFF
TRBV5-1 | CASSFGGSTDTQYF
TRBV5-6 | CASSWDFGGYTF
TRBV7-9 | CASSSQDGEAFF
TRBV12-3/TRBV12-4 | CASSRQGKHTEAFF